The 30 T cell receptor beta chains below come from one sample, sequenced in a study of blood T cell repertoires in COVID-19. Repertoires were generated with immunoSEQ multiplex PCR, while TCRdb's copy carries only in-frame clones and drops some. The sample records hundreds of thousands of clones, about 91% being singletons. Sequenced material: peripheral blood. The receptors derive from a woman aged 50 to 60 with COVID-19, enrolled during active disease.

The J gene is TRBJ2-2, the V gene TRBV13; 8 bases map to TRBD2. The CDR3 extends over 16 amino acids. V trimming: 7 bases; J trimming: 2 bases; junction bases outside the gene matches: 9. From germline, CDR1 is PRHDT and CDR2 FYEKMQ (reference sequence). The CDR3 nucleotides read TGTGCCAGCACCCAGGAGCGGGGGTTAAACACCGGGGAGCTGTTTTTT. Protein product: CASTQERGLNTGELFF.

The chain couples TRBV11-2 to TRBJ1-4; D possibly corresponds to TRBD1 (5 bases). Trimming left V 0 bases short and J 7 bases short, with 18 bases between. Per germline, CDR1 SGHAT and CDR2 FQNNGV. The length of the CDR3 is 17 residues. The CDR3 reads CASSLDRGLGGTEKLFF. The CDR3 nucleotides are TGTGCCAGCAGCTTAGATCGGGGGTTAGGTGGCACTGAAAAACTGTTTTTT.

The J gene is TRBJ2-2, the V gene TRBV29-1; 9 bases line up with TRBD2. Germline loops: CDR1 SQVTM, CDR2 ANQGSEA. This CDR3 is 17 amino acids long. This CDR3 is CGAQGAGGQSGTGELFF. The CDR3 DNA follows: TGCGGAGCCCAAGGGGCGGGGGGGCAGTCGGGCACCGGGGAGCTGTTTTTT.

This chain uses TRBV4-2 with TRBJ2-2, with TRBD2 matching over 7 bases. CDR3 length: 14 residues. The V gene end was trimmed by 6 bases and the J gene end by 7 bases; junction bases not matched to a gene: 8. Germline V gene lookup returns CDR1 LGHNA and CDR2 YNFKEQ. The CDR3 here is CASRLGTGGGELFF. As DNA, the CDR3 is TGTGCCAGCAGGTTGGGGACGGGAGGCGGGGAGCTGTTTTTT.

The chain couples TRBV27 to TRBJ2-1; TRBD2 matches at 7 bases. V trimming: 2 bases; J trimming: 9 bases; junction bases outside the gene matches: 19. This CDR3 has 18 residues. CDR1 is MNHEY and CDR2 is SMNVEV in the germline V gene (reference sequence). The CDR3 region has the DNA TGTGCCAGCAGTTTACTATGGGAAGGTGGACTAGGATCAGGTGAGCAGTTCTTC. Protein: CASSLLWEGGLGSGEQFF.

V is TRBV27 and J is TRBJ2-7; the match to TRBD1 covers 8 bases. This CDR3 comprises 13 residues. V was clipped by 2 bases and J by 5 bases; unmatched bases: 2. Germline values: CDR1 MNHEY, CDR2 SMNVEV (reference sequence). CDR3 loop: CASSLLQGDEQYF. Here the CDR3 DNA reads TGTGCCAGCAGTTTACTACAGGGGGACGAGCAGTACTTC.

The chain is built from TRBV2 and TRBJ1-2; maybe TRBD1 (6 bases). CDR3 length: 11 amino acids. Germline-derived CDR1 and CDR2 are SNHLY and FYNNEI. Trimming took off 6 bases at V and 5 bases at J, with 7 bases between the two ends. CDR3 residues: CASSQGYGYTF. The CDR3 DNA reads TGTGCCAGCAGCCAGGGGTATGGCTACACCTTC.

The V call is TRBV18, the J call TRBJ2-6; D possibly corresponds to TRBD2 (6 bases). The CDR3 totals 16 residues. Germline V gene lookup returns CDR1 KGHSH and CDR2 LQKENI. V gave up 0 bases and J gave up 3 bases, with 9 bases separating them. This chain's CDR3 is CASSPPGGFGANVLTF. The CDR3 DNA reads TGTGCCAGCTCACCACCGGGAGGCTTTGGGGCCAACGTCCTGACTTTC.

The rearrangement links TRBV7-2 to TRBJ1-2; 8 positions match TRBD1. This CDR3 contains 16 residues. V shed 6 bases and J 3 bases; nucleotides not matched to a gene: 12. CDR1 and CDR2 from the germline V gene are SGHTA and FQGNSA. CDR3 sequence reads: CASRPGRAQGDYGYTF. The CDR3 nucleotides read TGTGCCAGCAGACCCGGTAGGGCACAGGGGGACTATGGCTACACCTTC.

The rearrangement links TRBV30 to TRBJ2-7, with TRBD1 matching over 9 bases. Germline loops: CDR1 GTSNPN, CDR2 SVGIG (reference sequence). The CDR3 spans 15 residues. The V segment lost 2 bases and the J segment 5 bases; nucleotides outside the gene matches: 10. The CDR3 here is CAWSSGGQGTHEQYF. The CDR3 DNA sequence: TGTGCCTGGAGTAGTGGGGGACAGGGAACCCACGAGCAGTACTTC. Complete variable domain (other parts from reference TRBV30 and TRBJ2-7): SQTIHQWPATLVQPVGSPLSLECTVEGTSNPNLYWYRQAAGRGLQLLFYSVGIGQISSEVPQNLSASRPQDRQFILSSKKLLLSDSGFYLCAWSSGGQGTHEQYFGPGTRLTVT.

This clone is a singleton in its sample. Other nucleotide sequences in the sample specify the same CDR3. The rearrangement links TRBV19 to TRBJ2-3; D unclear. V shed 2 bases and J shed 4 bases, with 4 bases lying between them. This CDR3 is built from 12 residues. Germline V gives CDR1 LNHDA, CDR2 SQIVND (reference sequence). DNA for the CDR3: TGTGCCAGTAGTATACGGGCAGATACGCAGTATTTT. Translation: CASSIRADTQYF.

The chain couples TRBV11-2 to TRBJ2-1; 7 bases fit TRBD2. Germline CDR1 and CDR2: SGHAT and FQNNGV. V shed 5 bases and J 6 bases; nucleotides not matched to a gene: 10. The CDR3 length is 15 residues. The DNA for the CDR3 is TGTGCCAGCAGCCATAGCGGGCTGGGGGGCAATGAGCAGTTCTTC. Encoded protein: CASSHSGLGGNEQFF.

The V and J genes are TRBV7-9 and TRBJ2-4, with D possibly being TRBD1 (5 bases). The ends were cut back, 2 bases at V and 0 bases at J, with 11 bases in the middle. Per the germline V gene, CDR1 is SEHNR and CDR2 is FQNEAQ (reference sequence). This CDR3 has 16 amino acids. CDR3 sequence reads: CASSLYRSLAKNIQYF. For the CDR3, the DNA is TGTGCCAGCAGCTTATACAGGTCGCTAGCCAAAAACATTCAGTACTTC. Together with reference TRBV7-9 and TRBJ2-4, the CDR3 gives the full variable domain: DTGVSQNPRHKITKRGQNVTFRCDPISEHNRLYWYRQTLGQGPEFLTYFQNEAQLEKSRLLSDRFSAERPKGSFSTLEIQRTEQGDSAMYLCASSLYRSLAKNIQYFGAGTRLSVL.

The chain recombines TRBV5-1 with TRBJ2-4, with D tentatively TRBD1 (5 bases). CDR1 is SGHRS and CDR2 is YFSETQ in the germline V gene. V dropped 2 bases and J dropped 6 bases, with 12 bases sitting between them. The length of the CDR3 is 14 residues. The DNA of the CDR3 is TGCGCCAGCAGCTTTGGCAGGGAAGGAAACATTCAGTACTTC. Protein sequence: CASSFGREGNIQYF.

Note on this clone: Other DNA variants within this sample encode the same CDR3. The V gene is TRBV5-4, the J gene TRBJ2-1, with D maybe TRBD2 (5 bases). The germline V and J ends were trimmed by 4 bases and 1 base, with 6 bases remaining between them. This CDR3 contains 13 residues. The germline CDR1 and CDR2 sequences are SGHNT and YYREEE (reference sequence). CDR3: CASSPGSYNEQFF. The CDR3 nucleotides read TGTGCCAGCAGCCCGGGGTCCTACAATGAGCAGTTCTTC.

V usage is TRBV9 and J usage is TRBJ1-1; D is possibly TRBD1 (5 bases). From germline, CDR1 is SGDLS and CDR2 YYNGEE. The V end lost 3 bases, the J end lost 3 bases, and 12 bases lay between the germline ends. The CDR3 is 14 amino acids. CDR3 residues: CASSASGQYTEAFF. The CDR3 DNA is TGTGCCAGCAGCGCTTCCGGACAATACACTGAAGCTTTCTTT.

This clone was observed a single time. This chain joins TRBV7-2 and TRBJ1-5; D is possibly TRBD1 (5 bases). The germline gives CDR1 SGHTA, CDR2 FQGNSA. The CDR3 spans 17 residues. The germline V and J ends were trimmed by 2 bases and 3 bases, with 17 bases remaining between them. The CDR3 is CASSLRGNRVDNQPQHF. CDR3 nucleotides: TGTGCCAGCAGCTTACGGGGGAACAGAGTTGACAATCAGCCCCAGCATTTT.

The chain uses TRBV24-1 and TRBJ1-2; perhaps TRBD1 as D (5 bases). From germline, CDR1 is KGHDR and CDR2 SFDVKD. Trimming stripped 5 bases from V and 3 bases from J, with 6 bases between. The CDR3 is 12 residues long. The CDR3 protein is CATSVGDYGYTF. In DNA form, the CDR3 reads TGTGCCACCAGTGTAGGGGACTATGGCTACACCTTC.

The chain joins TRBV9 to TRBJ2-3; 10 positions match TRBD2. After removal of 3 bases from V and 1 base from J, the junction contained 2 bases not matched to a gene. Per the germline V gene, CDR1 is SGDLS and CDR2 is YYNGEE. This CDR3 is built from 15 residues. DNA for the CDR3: TGTGCCAGCAGCGGCAGCGGGGGGGGCACAGATACGCAGTATTTT. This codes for CASSGSGGGTDTQYF. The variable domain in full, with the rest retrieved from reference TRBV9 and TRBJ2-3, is DSGVTQTPKHLITATGQRVTLRCSPRSGDLSVYWYQQSLDQGLQFLIQYYNGEERAKGNILERFSAQQFPDLHSELNLSSLELGDSALYFCASSGSGGGTDTQYFGPGTRLTVL.

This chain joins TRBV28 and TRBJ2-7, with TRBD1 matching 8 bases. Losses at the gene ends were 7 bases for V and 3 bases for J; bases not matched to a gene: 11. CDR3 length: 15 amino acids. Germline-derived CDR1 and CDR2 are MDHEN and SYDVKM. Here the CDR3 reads CASIQAGTGHYEQYF. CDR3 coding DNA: TGTGCCAGCATTCAAGCTGGGACAGGACACTACGAGCAGTACTTC.

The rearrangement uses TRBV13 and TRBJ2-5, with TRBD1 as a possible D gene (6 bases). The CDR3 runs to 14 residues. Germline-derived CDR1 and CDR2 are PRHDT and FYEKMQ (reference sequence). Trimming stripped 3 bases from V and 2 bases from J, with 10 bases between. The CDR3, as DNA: TGTGCCAGCAGCTTTGGACAGACGCAAGAGACCCAGTACTTC. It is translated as CASSFGQTQETQYF.

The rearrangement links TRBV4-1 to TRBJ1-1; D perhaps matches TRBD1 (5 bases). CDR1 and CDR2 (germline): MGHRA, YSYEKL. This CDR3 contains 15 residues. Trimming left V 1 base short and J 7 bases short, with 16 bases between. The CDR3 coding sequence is TGCGCCAGCAGCCAAGCTCCGGGACTGAGTCTTGAAGCTTTCTTT. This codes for CASSQAPGLSLEAFF.

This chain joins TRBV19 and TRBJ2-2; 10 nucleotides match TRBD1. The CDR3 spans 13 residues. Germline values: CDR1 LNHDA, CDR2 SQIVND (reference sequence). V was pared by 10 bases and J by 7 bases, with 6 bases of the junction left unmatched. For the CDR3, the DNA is TGTGCCACAGACAGGGGGCGAATCGGGGAGCTGTTTTTT. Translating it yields CATDRGRIGELFF.

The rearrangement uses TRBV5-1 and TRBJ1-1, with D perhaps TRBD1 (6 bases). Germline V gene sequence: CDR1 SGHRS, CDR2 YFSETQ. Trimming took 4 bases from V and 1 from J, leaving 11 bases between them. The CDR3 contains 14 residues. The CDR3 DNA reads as TGCGCCAGCAGCACGGGACACAAGAACACTGAAGCTTTCTTT. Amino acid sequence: CASSTGHKNTEAFF.

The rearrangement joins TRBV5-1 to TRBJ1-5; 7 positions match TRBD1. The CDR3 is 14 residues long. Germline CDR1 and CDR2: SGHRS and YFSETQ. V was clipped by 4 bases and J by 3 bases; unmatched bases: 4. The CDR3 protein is CASSRGGDNQPQHF. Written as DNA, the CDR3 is TGCGCCAGCAGCCGAGGGGGCGACAATCAGCCCCAGCATTTT. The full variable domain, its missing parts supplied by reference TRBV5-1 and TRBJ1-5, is KAGVTQTPRYLIKTRGQQVTLSCSPISGHRSVSWYQQTPGQGLQFLFEYFSETQRNKGNFPGRFSGRQFSNSRSEMNVSTLELGDSALYLCASSRGGDNQPQHFGDGTRLSIL.

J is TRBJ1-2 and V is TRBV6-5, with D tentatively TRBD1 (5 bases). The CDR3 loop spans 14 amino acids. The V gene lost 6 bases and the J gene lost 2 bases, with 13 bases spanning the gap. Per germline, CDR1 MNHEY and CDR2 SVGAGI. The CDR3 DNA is TGTGCCAGCAGCCGTTCGGGGGGGAACTATGGCTACACCTTC. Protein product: CASSRSGGNYGYTF.

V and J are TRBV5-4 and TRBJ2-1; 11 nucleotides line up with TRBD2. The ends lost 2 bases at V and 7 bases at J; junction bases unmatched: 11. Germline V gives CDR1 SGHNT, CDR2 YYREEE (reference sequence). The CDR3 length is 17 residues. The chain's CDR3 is CASSFWPSGGPGNEQFF. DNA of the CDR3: TGTGCCAGCAGCTTTTGGCCTAGCGGGGGGCCGGGGAATGAGCAGTTCTTC.

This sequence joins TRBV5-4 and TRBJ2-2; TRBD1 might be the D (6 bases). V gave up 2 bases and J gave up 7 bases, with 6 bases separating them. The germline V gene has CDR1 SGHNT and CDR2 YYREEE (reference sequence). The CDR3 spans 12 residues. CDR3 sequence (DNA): TGTGCCAGCAGCTTAGGGGGCGGGGAGCTGTTTTTT. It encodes CASSLGGGELFF. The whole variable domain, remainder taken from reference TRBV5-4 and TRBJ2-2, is ETGVTQSPTHLIKTRGQQVTLRCSSQSGHNTVSWYQQALGQGPQFIFQYYREEENGRGNFPPRFSGLQFPNYSSELNVNALELDDSALYLCASSLGGGELFFGEGSRLTVL.

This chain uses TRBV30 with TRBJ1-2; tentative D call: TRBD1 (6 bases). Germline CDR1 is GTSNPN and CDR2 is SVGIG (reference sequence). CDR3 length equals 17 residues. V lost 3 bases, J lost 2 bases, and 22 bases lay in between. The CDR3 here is CAWRATGTPPRNYGYTF. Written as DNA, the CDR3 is TGTGCCTGGAGAGCTACAGGGACCCCTCCTCGGAACTATGGCTACACCTTC.

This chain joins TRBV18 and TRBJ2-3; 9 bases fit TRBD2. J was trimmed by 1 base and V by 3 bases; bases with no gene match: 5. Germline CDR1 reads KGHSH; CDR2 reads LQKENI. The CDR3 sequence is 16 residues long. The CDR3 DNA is TGTGCCAGCTCACCCCCGACTAGCGGTCGCACAGATACGCAGTATTTT. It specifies CASSPPTSGRTDTQYF.